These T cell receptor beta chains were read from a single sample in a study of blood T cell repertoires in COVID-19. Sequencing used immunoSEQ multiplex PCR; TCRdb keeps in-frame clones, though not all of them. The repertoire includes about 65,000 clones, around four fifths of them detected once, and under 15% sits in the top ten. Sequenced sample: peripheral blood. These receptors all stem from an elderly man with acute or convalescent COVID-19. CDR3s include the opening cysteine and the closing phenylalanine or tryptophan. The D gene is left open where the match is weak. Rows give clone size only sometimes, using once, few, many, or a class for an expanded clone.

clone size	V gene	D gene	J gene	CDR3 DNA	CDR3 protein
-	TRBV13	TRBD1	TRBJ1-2	TGTGCCAGCAGCACCTCCGGGACAGGGGGGGAGTCGGCGGGCTACACCTTC	CASSTSGTGGESAGYTF
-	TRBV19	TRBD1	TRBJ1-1	TGTGCCAGTACCGAGGACAGGCAGCGGACTGAAGCTTTCTTT	CASTEDRQRTEAFF
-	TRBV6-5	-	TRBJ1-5	TGTGCCAGCAGTTACTCGAGAAGCAATCAGCCCCAGCATTTT	CASSYSRSNQPQHF
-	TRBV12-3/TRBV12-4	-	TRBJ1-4	TGTGCCAGCCTAGGCCAGGGAAGTGAAAAACTGTTTTTT	CASLGQGSEKLFF
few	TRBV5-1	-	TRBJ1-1	TGCGCCAGCAGCTTGGCCGCGGGAGGCACTGAAGCTTTCTTT	CASSLAAGGTEAFF
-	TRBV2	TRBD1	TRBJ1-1	TGTGCCAGATCGGACAGGGCCACTGAAGCTTTCTTT	CARSDRATEAFF
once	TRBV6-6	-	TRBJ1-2	TGTGCCAGCAGAGCACCGGGATCCAACTATGGCTACACCTTC	CASRAPGSNYGYTF
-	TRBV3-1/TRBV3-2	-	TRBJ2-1	TGTGCCAGCAGCCAATCCCCCAGGGCAACCTACAATGAGCAGTTCTTC	CASSQSPRATYNEQFF
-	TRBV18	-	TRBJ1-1	TGTGCCAGCTCACCTTCCAGACAGAACACTGAAGCTTTCTTT	CASSPSRQNTEAFF
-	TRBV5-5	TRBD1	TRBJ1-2	TGTGCCAGCAGCTGGAGGACAGGGGGGCCACTACGGGGCTATGGCTACACCTTC	CASSWRTGGPLRGYGYTF
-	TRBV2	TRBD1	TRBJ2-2	TGTGCCAGCAGGGGACAGGGGGTCGGGGAGCTGTTTTTT	CASRGQGVGELFF
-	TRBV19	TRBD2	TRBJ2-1	TGTGCCAGTAGTATAGCAGGCGGGGGGGCTCTGAATGAGCAGTTCTTC	CASSIAGGGALNEQFF
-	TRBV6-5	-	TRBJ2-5	TGTGCCAGCAGTTTTCAGGGCCGACGAGAGACCCAGTACTTC	CASSFQGRRETQYF
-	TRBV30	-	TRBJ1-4	TGTGCCTGGAGTGCTACTCGGGTGGAGGGAAAACTGTTTTTT	CAWSATRVEGKLFF
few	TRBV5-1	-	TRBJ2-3	TGCGCCAGCAGCTTGTCCGCCAGGCTCGGAGGGGATACGCAGTATTTT	CASSLSARLGGDTQYF